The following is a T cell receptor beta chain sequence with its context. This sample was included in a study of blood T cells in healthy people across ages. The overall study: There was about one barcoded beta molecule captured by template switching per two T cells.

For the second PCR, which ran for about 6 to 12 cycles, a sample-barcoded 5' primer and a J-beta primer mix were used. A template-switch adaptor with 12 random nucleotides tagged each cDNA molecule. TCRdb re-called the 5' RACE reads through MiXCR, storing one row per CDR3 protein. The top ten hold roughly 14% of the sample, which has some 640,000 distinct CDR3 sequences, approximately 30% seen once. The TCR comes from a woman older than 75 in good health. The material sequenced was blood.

The CDR3 DNA follows: TGTGCCAGCAGCTTAGCGCCAGGCGTTTGGGCTGGAAACACCATATATTTT. Its translation: CASSLAPGVWAGNTIYF. The chain is built from TRBV7-6 and TRBJ1-3; D is unresolved. CDR3 length equals 17 residues. Germline V gene lookup returns CDR1 SGHVS and CDR2 FNYEAQ. The ends were cut back, 0 bases at V and 2 bases at J, with 14 bases in the middle.